This T cell receptor (beta chain) was identified in a study of control samples from healthy donors and cancer patients. Sequenced by immunoSEQ multiplex PCR; TCRdb stores in-frame clones only, minus some. The table shows fewer than 120,000 clones, with roughly 90% occurring only once. Trimming removed 5 bases from V and 7 bases from J, with 11 bases in between. This CDR3 is built from 12 residues. Germline V lookup: CDR1 SQVTM, CDR2 ANQGSEA. This clone turned up a few times. This TCR was sampled from a woman aged 55-70 years with lung cancer. The chain joins TRBV29-1 to TRBJ1-4; no reliable D call. Specimen: PBMCs. For the CDR3, the DNA is TGCAGCGTTCGGCTCCTTGGTGAAAAACTGTTTTTT. It encodes CSVRLLGEKLFF.